This is a list of T cell receptor beta chains from one sample in a study of cytomegalovirus exposure and HLA in healthy donors. Produced via immunoSEQ multiplex PCR; TCRdb's table is partial and in-frame only. The sample holds 100,000 to 150,000 clones, 50% to 75% seen once. The sequenced sample was PBMCs. Receptor source: a woman aged 40 to 50 in good health and CMV-seronegative. The CDR3 runs from the conserved cysteine through the conserved F or W. A D gene is named only where the DNA matches it firmly. Clone size is shown for a subset of rows, as once, few, many or a class of expanded clone.

TRBJ1-2 | TRBV19 | . | once | CASSINLGVDGYTF | TGTGCCAGTAGTATTAATCTCGGGGTGGATGGCTACACCTTC
TRBJ1-5 | TRBV28 | TRBD1 | . | CAANRGSSNQPQHF | TGTGCCGCCAACAGGGGTAGCAGCAATCAGCCCCAGCATTTT
TRBJ2-1 | TRBV5-1 | TRBD2 | . | CASRAGTSPYNEQFF | TGCGCCAGCAGGGCCGGGACTAGTCCTTACAATGAGCAGTTCTTC
TRBJ1-1 | TRBV7-2 | . | . | CASSLAPGLGTEAFF | TGTGCCAGCAGCTTAGCGCCAGGGCTTGGAACTGAAGCTTTCTTT
TRBJ1-6 | TRBV5-1 | . | . | CASKTGDNSPLHF | TGCGCCAGCAAAACGGGGGATAATTCACCCCTCCACTTT
TRBJ1-4 | TRBV6-6 | . | few | CASSYGGEAEKLFF | TGTGCCAGCAGTTACGGGGGGGAGGCGGAAAAACTGTTTTTT
TRBJ1-4 | TRBV7-6 | . | once | CASSLLSETDVQLFF | TGTGCCAGCAGCTTACTTAGCGAGACGGACGTCCAACTGTTTTTT
TRBJ1-6 | TRBV6-5 | TRBD1 | . | CASSDRGYSPLHF | TGTGCCAGCAGTGACAGGGGGTATTCACCCCTCCACTTT
TRBJ2-6 | TRBV4-2 | . | many | CASSQEALRGFSGANVLTF | TGTGCCAGCAGCCAAGAGGCGCTCAGGGGTTTCTCTGGGGCCAACGTCCTGACTTTC
TRBJ2-4 | TRBV6-6 | TRBD1 | once | CASNRDSLGNIQYF | TGTGCCAGTAACAGGGACAGTTTGGGAAACATTCAGTACTTC
TRBJ2-7 | TRBV7-9 | TRBD2 | . | CASSLGLAGEPYEQYF | TGTGCCAGCAGCTTAGGGCTAGCGGGGGAGCCCTACGAGCAGTACTTC
TRBJ1-1 | TRBV5-1 | TRBD1 | few | CASSIRDRAEAFF | TGCGCCAGCAGCATCCGGGACAGAGCTGAAGCTTTCTTT
TRBJ2-2 | TRBV30 | . | . | CAWSAERPTGELFF | TGTGCCTGGAGTGCGGAGCGGCCAACCGGGGAGCTGTTTTTT
TRBJ2-1 | TRBV18 | . | . | CASSPLTVNEQFF | TGTGCCAGCTCACCACTAACAGTCAATGAGCAGTTCTTC
TRBJ2-6 | TRBV4-2 | TRBD2 | . | CASSQPGLAAFSGANVLTF | TGTGCCAGCAGCCAACCGGGACTAGCGGCCTTCTCTGGGGCCAACGTCCTGACTTTC
TRBJ1-6 | TRBV7-9 | . | . | CASTVAEGNSPLHF | TGTGCCAGCACCGTGGCAGAGGGAAATTCACCCCTCCACTTT
TRBJ1-1 | TRBV19 | TRBD1 | . | CSTGRTGGHTEAFF | TGTTCCACAGGTCGGACAGGGGGCCACACTGAAGCTTTCTTT
TRBJ1-4 | TRBV27 | TRBD1 | . | CASSPRRDSYNEKLFF | TGTGCCAGCAGTCCCAGGAGGGACAGTTATAATGAAAAACTGTTTTTT
TRBJ1-3 | TRBV6-5 | TRBD1 | few | CASSAYRGSGNTIYF | TGTGCCAGCAGTGCCTACAGGGGCTCTGGAAACACCATATATTTT
TRBJ2-1 | TRBV7-3 | TRBD2 | . | CASSQGLAGGRQFF | TGTGCCAGCAGCCAGGGGCTAGCGGGGGGCAGGCAGTTCTTC
TRBJ1-1 | TRBV18 | . | . | CATREGLNAEAFF | TGTGCCACCCGCGAGGGACTGAACGCTGAAGCTTTCTTT
TRBJ1-3 | TRBV9 | . | . | CASSKVSGSGNTIYF | TGTGCCAGCAGCAAAGTCTCGGGCTCTGGAAACACCATATATTTT
TRBJ2-7 | TRBV5-1 | . | . | CASSTRQSYEQYF | TGCGCCAGCAGCACACGACAGAGCTACGAGCAGTACTTC
TRBJ2-1 | TRBV2 | . | . | CASSEEGGGPPVGQFF | TGTGCCAGCAGTGAGGAAGGCGGGGGCCCCCCTGTAGGGCAGTTCTTC
TRBJ2-7 | TRBV5-1 | . | . | CASSLDGQGSAEQYF | TGCGCCAGCAGCTTGGATGGGCAGGGGTCAGCCGAGCAGTACTTC
TRBJ1-3 | TRBV9 | . | few | CASSGRGVGNTIYF | TGTGCCAGCAGCGGGAGGGGAGTCGGAAACACCATATATTTT
TRBJ1-1 | TRBV27 | . | . | CASSLGTVNTEAFF | TGTGCCAGCAGTTTAGGTACGGTGAACACTGAAGCTTTCTTT
TRBJ1-6 | TRBV9 | . | . | CASSVGQAVNSPLHF | TGTGCCAGCAGCGTAGGGCAGGCTGTTAATTCACCCCTCCACTTT
TRBJ1-2 | TRBV14 | TRBD1 | few | CASSLLGQDNYGYTF | TGTGCCAGCAGCCTTTTAGGACAGGATAACTATGGCTACACCTTC
TRBJ1-2 | TRBV27 | . | . | CASSLRARGITGGYGYTF | TGTGCCAGCAGTTTACGAGCCCGTGGGATTACGGGGGGCTATGGCTACACCTTC
TRBJ1-2 | TRBV7-2 | TRBD1 | . | CASNLGQGGGYTF | TGTGCCAGCAACTTAGGACAGGGCGGTGGCTACACCTTC
TRBJ2-7 | TRBV10-3 | . | . | CAIKEGASDEQYF | TGTGCCATCAAGGAGGGCGCTTCGGACGAGCAGTACTTC
TRBJ1-2 | TRBV19 | TRBD1 | . | CASSMGTGYNYGYTF | TGTGCCAGTAGTATGGGGACAGGGTATAACTATGGCTACACCTTC
TRBJ1-5 | TRBV19 | . | . | CASSIATGPERPQHF | TGTGCCAGTAGTATCGCTACAGGCCCTGAACGGCCCCAGCATTTT
TRBJ2-3 | TRBV2 | TRBD2 | few | CASRLAGDRDTQYF | TGTGCCAGCAGACTAGCGGGGGACCGAGATACGCAGTATTTT
TRBJ1-2 | TRBV19 | . | few | CASSEWARDGYTF | TGTGCCAGTAGCGAGTGGGCCCGAGATGGCTACACCTTC